Sequencing of this T cell receptor (beta chain) was carried out in a study of blood T cell repertoires in COVID-19. Study in general: COVID-19 samples, acute and convalescent, were from the United States, Italy and Spain. PBMCs, B-cell-depleted T cells, or T cells were the source of the cDNA or gDNA that made up the material.

The Seattle site enrolled patients during active infection and followed them longitudinally. Germline values: CDR1 SGHTS, CDR2 YDEGEE. This CDR3 has 14 residues. The ends lost 7 bases at V and 6 bases at J; junction bases unmatched: 12. Authors' analysis steps: Quantification of nucleated cells was approximated via reference gene primer amplification. Sequencing was performed with immunoSEQ multiplex PCR; in TCRdb, only in-frame clones are kept and a portion is missing. V and J calls and clone size are those listed in that table; D and trimming were worked out from the DNA. Here the sample spans roughly 440,000 clones, approximately 88% being singletons.

This receptor was taken from a woman in her fifties or sixties with COVID-19, enrolled during active disease. The sequenced sample consisted of peripheral blood. V gene TRBV5-8 combines with J gene TRBJ2-7; 8 bases agree with TRBD1. CDR3 sequence reads: CASGRRDRPFEQYF. The CDR3 DNA follows: TGTGCCAGCGGTCGCCGGGACAGGCCCTTCGAGCAGTACTTC. Based on the CDR3 plus reference TRBV5-8 and TRBJ2-7, the full variable domain is EAGVTQSPTHLIKTRGQQATLRCSPISGHTSVYWYQQALGLGLQFLLWYDEGEERNRGNFPPRFSGRQFPNYSSELNVNALELEDSALYLCASGRRDRPFEQYFGPGTRLTVT.